This T cell receptor (beta chain) emerged from a study of T-cell reconstitution after alpha-beta-depleted transplantation in children. The CDR3 length is 11 residues. Trimming removed 7 bases from V and 7 bases from J, with 8 bases in between. Unique molecular identifiers were incorporated during preparation of the TCRbeta library. One entry per CDR3 protein results from TCRdb running MiXCR on the PCR reads. The sample has about 440,000 distinct CDR3 sequences; 43% are singletons. In this sample, this clonotype turned up many times. Its cognate antigen is unknown. Study results and limitations: Where some patients showed high TCRbeta diversity at day 60, it came from recipient T cells and thymic progenitors that had survived. At one year after transplant, newly produced T cells mostly accounted for T-cell counts and diversity. Several hundred rapidly expanded clones from non-depleted graft cells reportedly supplied alpha-beta T cells about two months post-transplant.

Material: PBMCs, obtained before TCRalphabeta/CD19-depleted stem cell transplant. The sequence was collected from a girl between 2 and 10 years old with aplastic anemia, due to receive a stem cell transplant. The chain uses TRBV12-3 or TRBV12-4 and TRBJ2-1, with D uncertain. DNA of the CDR3: TGTGCCAGCACCATAGGGAATGAGCAGTTCTTC. Its translation: CASTIGNEQFF.